This is a list of T cell receptor beta chains from one sample in a study of PD-1 blockade in classical Hodgkin lymphoma. Sequencing used immunoSEQ multiplex PCR; TCRdb keeps in-frame clones, though not all of them. The sample lists 25,000 to 35,000 clones, approximately 80% occurring once. This specimen was CD4+ T cells from blood, taken before the fourth cycle of nivolumab. These receptors all come from a human donor with classical Hodgkin lymphoma. Both conserved end residues are part of each CDR3. The D gene is left open where the match is weak. Where a row states a size, it is once, few, many or the class of an expanded clone; other rows omit it.

CDR3 length | J gene | clone size | D gene | V gene | CDR3 protein | CDR3 DNA
13 | TRBJ1-1 | . | . | TRBV11-2 | CASSYRRDTEAFF | TGTGCCAGCAGCTACCGGCGGGACACTGAAGCTTTCTTT
16 | TRBJ2-2 | few | . | TRBV6-6 | CASTLSGTANTGELFF | TGTGCCAGCACCCTCTCAGGGACCGCGAACACCGGGGAGCTGTTTTTT
14 | TRBJ2-2 | . | TRBD2 | TRBV2 | CASKGGLEAGELFF | TGTGCCAGCAAGGGCGGACTAGAGGCCGGGGAGCTGTTTTTT
12 | TRBJ2-3 | . | . | TRBV29-1 | CSVVTGTDTQYF | TGCAGCGTTGTAACGGGCACAGATACGCAGTATTTT
15 | TRBJ1-1 | . | . | TRBV7-2 | CASSLGPGAVTEAFF | TGTGCCAGCAGCTTAGGTCCGGGGGCTGTGACTGAAGCTTTCTTT
14 | TRBJ1-1 | few | . | TRBV5-1 | CASSPGHLNTEAFF | TGCGCCAGCAGCCCTGGACACCTGAACACTGAAGCTTTCTTT
12 | TRBJ2-4 | . | . | TRBV7-9 | CASSSLKNIQYF | TGTGCCAGCAGCTCCCTCAAAAACATTCAGTACTTC
13 | TRBJ1-3 | . | . | TRBV7-9 | CASSLWGENTIYF | TGTGCCAGCAGCTTATGGGGGGAAAACACCATATATTTT
15 | TRBJ2-5 | . | . | TRBV5-1 | CASSLGYSLEETQYF | TGCGCCAGCAGCTTGGGTTACAGCCTCGAAGAGACCCAGTACTTC
15 | TRBJ1-1 | . | . | TRBV5-1 | CASSPGIGGRTEAFF | TGCGCCAGCAGCCCCGGGATAGGCGGACGGACTGAAGCTTTCTTT
12 | TRBJ2-5 | . | . | TRBV12-5 | CASGLGGQTQYF | TGTGCTAGTGGTTTGGGGGGACAGACCCAGTACTTC
13 | TRBJ1-5 | . | . | TRBV7-4 | CASSTRTAGPQHF | TGTGCCAGCAGCACCCGAACCGCGGGGCCCCAGCATTTT
15 | TRBJ2-7 | . | . | TRBV16 | CASSHGGRAYYEQYF | TGTGCCAGCAGCCATGGCGGGCGGGCATACTACGAGCAGTACTTC
18 | TRBJ2-3 | . | TRBD2 | TRBV10-3 | CAISETLAGGRKADTQYF | TGTGCCATCAGTGAGACCCTAGCGGGGGGCCGGAAGGCAGATACGCAGTATTTT
11 | TRBJ2-5 | . | . | TRBV7-9 | CASTQQETQYF | TGTGCCAGCACCCAACAAGAGACCCAGTACTTC
14 | TRBJ1-1 | few | . | TRBV11-2 | CASSFSRGNTEAFF | TGTGCCAGCAGCTTCTCGAGGGGGAACACTGAAGCTTTCTTT
16 | TRBJ2-3 | . | TRBD1 | TRBV5-1 | CASSLPGGGGTDTQYF | TGCGCCAGCAGCTTGCCAGGGGGCGGCGGCACAGATACGCAGTATTTT
18 | TRBJ2-3 | few | TRBD2 | TRBV5-6 | CASSRPVIAGGRTDTQYF | TGTGCCAGCAGCCGACCAGTGATAGCGGGGGGGAGGACAGATACGCAGTATTTT
15 | TRBJ1-1 | . | . | TRBV6-5 | CASSKQGRGATEAFF | TGTGCCAGCAGTAAACAGGGAAGGGGTGCCACTGAAGCTTTCTTT
15 | TRBJ1-2 | once | TRBD1 | TRBV7-2 | CASSFDGTGPYGYTF | TGTGCCAGCAGCTTTGATGGGACAGGCCCATATGGCTACACCTTC
17 | TRBJ1-2 | few | TRBD1 | TRBV6-1 | CASSDRDSHTRDYGYTF | TGTGCCAGCAGTGACCGGGACAGCCACACCCGGGACTATGGCTACACCTTC
13 | TRBJ2-3 | once | TRBD1 | TRBV6-5 | CASRIQGADTQYF | TGTGCCAGCAGAATTCAGGGGGCAGATACGCAGTATTTT
13 | TRBJ1-1 | . | . | TRBV5-1 | CASSNLIGTEAFF | TGCGCCAGCAGCAACCTGATAGGGACTGAAGCTTTCTTT
13 | TRBJ2-1 | . | . | TRBV14 | CASSQAVAGGQFF | TGTGCCAGCAGCCAAGCTGTTGCTGGGGGGCAGTTCTTC
19 | TRBJ2-6 | once | TRBD1 | TRBV9 | CASSVGDPQGATGANVLTF | TGTGCCAGCAGCGTAGGGGACCCCCAGGGGGCAACTGGGGCCAACGTCCTGACTTTC
14 | TRBJ2-7 | . | TRBD1 | TRBV28 | CASRMGQAIYEQYF | TGTGCCAGCAGAATGGGACAGGCCATCTACGAGCAGTACTTC
16 | TRBJ1-1 | . | TRBD1 | TRBV5-1 | CASSSTGTGGNTEAFF | TGCGCCAGCAGCTCGACCGGGACAGGGGGCAACACTGAAGCTTTCTTT
13 | TRBJ1-2 | few | . | TRBV28 | CASRNSAYYGYTF | TGTGCCAGCAGAAATTCGGCCTACTATGGCTACACCTTC
13 | TRBJ1-1 | few | . | TRBV7-2 | CASSPAQGFEAFF | TGTGCCAGCAGCCCAGCACAGGGCTTTGAAGCTTTCTTT
15 | TRBJ2-3 | once | . | TRBV28 | CASSAGGQRYDTQYF | TGTGCCAGCAGTGCCGGCGGACAGAGATATGATACGCAGTATTTT
13 | TRBJ1-2 | few | . | TRBV18 | CASSPQGVDGYTF | TGTGCCAGCTCGCCTCAGGGAGTCGATGGCTACACCTTC
13 | TRBJ1-2 | . | . | TRBV11-2 | CASSFSGVNGYTF | TGTGCCAGCAGCTTTTCAGGAGTGAATGGCTACACCTTC
17 | TRBJ1-2 | few | TRBD1 | TRBV10-2 | CASSRGAEGAWNYGYTF | TGCGCCAGCAGTCGCGGGGCGGAGGGGGCGTGGAACTATGGCTACACCTTC
14 | TRBJ1-1 | . | . | TRBV18 | CASSPPVTGMEAFF | TGTGCCAGCTCACCACCGGTGACAGGAATGGAAGCTTTCTTT
13 | TRBJ1-2 | . | . | TRBV5-1 | CASSLQGLGGYTF | TGCGCCAGCAGCTTACAGGGCCTTGGTGGCTACACCTTC
14 | TRBJ2-3 | . | . | TRBV5-1 | CASSLGVSTDTQYF | TGCGCCAGCAGCTTGGGAGTAAGCACAGATACGCAGTATTTT
14 | TRBJ1-4 | . | . | TRBV7-9 | CASQVNTINEKLFF | TGTGCCAGCCAAGTCAACACAATTAATGAAAAACTGTTTTTT
13 | TRBJ2-7 | . | TRBD1 | TRBV29-1 | CSAVPRTGYEQYF | TGCAGCGCCGTTCCTAGGACAGGTTACGAGCAGTACTTC
13 | TRBJ1-4 | . | . | TRBV10-3 | CAIRGGADEKLFF | TGTGCCATCAGAGGTGGGGCAGATGAAAAACTGTTTTTT
13 | TRBJ2-3 | . | . | TRBV5-1 | CASSLYTTDTQYF | TGCGCCAGCAGCTTGTATACCACAGATACGCAGTATTTT
15 | TRBJ2-3 | . | . | TRBV5-4 | CASSPGLSFTDTQYF | TGTGCCAGCAGCCCTGGACTTAGTTTCACAGATACGCAGTATTTT